This entry is about one T cell receptor (beta chain). Its antigen remains unidentified. Germline and junction disagree at one end, which may indicate a read error. This CDR3 is also generated by other DNA sequences in the sample. The CDR3 runs to 15 residues. CDR1 is GTSNPN, CDR2 SVGIG, per germline (reference sequence). This entry is derived from a study of glioma-infiltrating T cells after dendritic cell vaccination. Study-wide context: Glioblastoma patients came from Phase I and II dendritic cell vaccination trials. Three intradermal dendritic cell vaccine injections were given every two weeks.

All glioblastoma patients lacked an isocitrate dehydrogenase mutation. Regarding the study as a whole: Higher pretreatment TIL content predicted longer progression-free time and survival.

Assay: immunoSEQ multiplex PCR; the TCRdb copy retains only in-frame clones and omits some. The sample has roughly 82,000 clones, around 90% seen once. The sample consisted of blood, taken before dendritic cell vaccination. The TCR comes from a human donor with glioblastoma. The chain recombines TRBV30 with TRBJ1-6, with D uncertain. Here the CDR3 DNA reads TGTGCCTGGAGTCCGGGAGGGAACTATAATTCCCCCCTCCACTTT. Protein product: CAWSPGGNYNSPLHF.